A selection of T cell receptor beta chains follows, all from one sample in a study of CD8 T cells in ankylosing spondylitis. TCRdb analysed the 5' RACE reads with MiXCR anew, one entry per CDR3 protein. This table holds almost 250,000 distinct CDR3 sequences, about 30% found once. The sample comprised blood, either unsorted or a sorted T cell fraction (not recorded which). These TCRs come from a male donor with ankylosing spondylitis or in good health (not recorded which). Each CDR3 is given with its conserved first and last residue. The D gene is left open where the match is weak. Some rows have no size entry. The others give once, few or many, or a class for an expanded clone.

clone size,D gene,J gene,V gene,CDR3 DNA,CDR3 protein
-,-,TRBJ1-3,TRBV6-5,TGTGCCAGCAGTTACGGCGCAGGCCTCTCTGGAAACACCATATATTTT,CASSYGAGLSGNTIYF
few,TRBD2,TRBJ2-1,TRBV20-1,TGCAGTGCTCACCCAGCGGGGTTGGATGAGCAGTTCTTC,CSAHPAGLDEQFF
many,TRBD2,TRBJ2-3,TRBV7-2,TGTGCCAGCAGCTTAAGGCGGGGGGGCCTAGATACGCAGTATTTT,CASSLRRGGLDTQYF
many,-,TRBJ1-2,TRBV20-1,TGCAGTGCTAGAGATATAGGGTCCGCATATGGCTACACCTTC,CSARDIGSAYGYTF
few,TRBD2,TRBJ2-1,TRBV29-1,TGCAGCGGGAGCGGGGGGAATGAGCAGTTCTTC,CSGSGGNEQFF
-,-,TRBJ2-1,TRBV15,TGTGCCACCAGCAGAGATCTGTCAGTAGAGCAGTTCTTC,CATSRDLSVEQFF
-,-,TRBJ2-7,TRBV10-3,TGTGCCATCAGTGAACAGGGATACGAGCAGTACTTC,CAISEQGYEQYF
few,TRBD2,TRBJ2-5,TRBV29-1,TGCAGCGTTGGGGAGCGGGGCTCGGGGACCCAGTACTTC,CSVGERGSGTQYF
-,TRBD1,TRBJ2-3,TRBV20-1,TGCAGTGCAACCTCGGACAGGAGCACAGATACGCAGTATTTT,CSATSDRSTDTQYF
-,-,TRBJ2-1,TRBV7-9,TGTGCCAGCAGCTTAGGCAGGGCCGATGAGCAGTTCTTC,CASSLGRADEQFF
-,-,TRBJ2-2,TRBV7-9,TGTGCCAGCAGCTTAGGTGGTTACCTGGACACCGGGGAGCTGTTTTTT,CASSLGGYLDTGELFF
-,TRBD2,TRBJ2-2,TRBV29-1,TGCTGTGTAGGGGAGGGGTATACCGGGGAGCTGTTTTTT,CCVGEGYTGELFF
few,TRBD1,TRBJ1-1,TRBV15,TGTGCCACCAGCAGTGAGGGACAGCTTAACACTGAAGCTTTCTTT,CATSSEGQLNTEAFF
once,-,TRBJ2-2,TRBV5-1,TGCGCCAGCAGCTTGCTTTCGTCCGGGGAGCTGTTTTTT,CASSLLSSGELFF
-,TRBD1,TRBJ1-5,TRBV10-3,TGTGCCATCGGGGCAGGGGGCGGTCAGCCCCAGCATTTT,CAIGAGGGQPQHF
-,-,TRBJ2-7,TRBV30,TGTGCCTGGAGTTTCCGGGACGAGCAGTACTTC,CAWSFRDEQYF
few,-,TRBJ2-2,TRBV12-3/TRBV12-4,TGTGCCAGCACTCTAGGGAGCGCCGGGGAGCTGTTTTTT,CASTLGSAGELFF
few,-,TRBJ2-2,TRBV12-3/TRBV12-4,TGTGCCAGCAGCCGTATACCCACCGGGGAGCTGTTTTTT,CASSRIPTGELFF
-,-,TRBJ1-2,TRBV18,TGTGCCAGCTTCACCGGGGGTCTTGGCTACACCTTC,CASFTGGLGYTF
-,TRBD2,TRBJ2-7,TRBV5-1,TGCGCCAGCAGCTTGGGACTAGCGGGGCGTCCTTACGAGCAGTACTTC,CASSLGLAGRPYEQYF
few,-,TRBJ2-5,TRBV5-1,TGCGCCAGCAGCTTGCCCGGGGTATCCCAAGAGACCCAGTACTTC,CASSLPGVSQETQYF
-,-,TRBJ2-1,TRBV7-2,TGTGCCAGCAGCCCAGTTCAGGGTAAAGTCTACAATGAGCAGTTCTTC,CASSPVQGKVYNEQFF
-,-,TRBJ2-3,TRBV20-1,TGCAGTGCTAGAGAACCAGATACGCAGTATTTT,CSAREPDTQYF
-,-,TRBJ2-5,TRBV29-1,TGCAGCGTTGAACCCCTAGTGGAGACCCAGTACTTC,CSVEPLVETQYF
few,-,TRBJ2-1,TRBV29-1,TGCAGCGGCCAGGGGGCGGGGGGGTACAATGAGCAGTTCTTC,CSGQGAGGYNEQFF
few,TRBD2,TRBJ2-1,TRBV14,TGTGCCAGCAGCCACGTTCCGGGACTAGCTTACAATGAGCAGTTCTTC,CASSHVPGLAYNEQFF
few,-,TRBJ1-2,TRBV7-9,TGTGCCAGCAGCTTAGGCATGAACGGCTATGGCTACACCTTC,CASSLGMNGYGYTF
few,-,TRBJ2-3,TRBV15,TGTGCCACCAGCAGAGATCTGGCACCTAGCACAGATACGCAGTATTTT,CATSRDLAPSTDTQYF
few,-,TRBJ1-5,TRBV6-5,TGTGCCACTCGAGGGGTAGGTCAGCCCCAGCATTTT,CATRGVGQPQHF
-,TRBD2,TRBJ2-3,TRBV5-6,TGTGCCAGCAGCTGGGTTTCTAGCGGGACCACAGATACGCAGTATTTT,CASSWVSSGTTDTQYF
-,-,TRBJ1-4,TRBV12-3/TRBV12-4,TGTGCCAGCAGTTTAACAGGGCAGGATGAAAAACTGTTTTTT,CASSLTGQDEKLFF
-,-,TRBJ2-3,TRBV20-1,TGCAGTGCTAGAGGACGGGGGACAGATACGCAGTATTTT,CSARGRGTDTQYF
-,-,TRBJ1-4,TRBV7-6,TGTGCCAGCAGCTTGCGACTGGATAATGAAAAACTGTTTTTT,CASSLRLDNEKLFF
-,-,TRBJ2-1,TRBV5-1,TGCGCCAGCAGTCCCGGTGCAGGGGGGGTGAACAATGAGCAGTTCTTC,CASSPGAGGVNNEQFF
-,-,TRBJ2-7,TRBV27,TGTGCCAGCAGCCCACGTTCGTTCGACGAGCAGTACTTC,CASSPRSFDEQYF
once,-,TRBJ2-2,TRBV11-2,TGTGCCAGCAGCCCCACCCCGGGACCGACCACCGGGGAGCTGTTTTTT,CASSPTPGPTTGELFF
-,TRBD1,TRBJ1-1,TRBV20-1,TGCAGTGCTAGCCAGACAGGGGCTGAAGCTTTCTTT,CSASQTGAEAFF
few,TRBD1,TRBJ1-2,TRBV20-1,TGCAGTGCTAGGTCAGGGGGTTCTAACTATGGCTACACCTTC,CSARSGGSNYGYTF
few,TRBD1,TRBJ1-5,TRBV12-3/TRBV12-4,TGTGCCAGCAGCCGGGACAGACATAATAGCAATCAGCCCCAGCATTTT,CASSRDRHNSNQPQHF
few,TRBD2,TRBJ2-3,TRBV12-3/TRBV12-4,TGTGCCAGCAGCCGGGGAGCGGGAGAGCCTACAGATACGCAGTATTTT,CASSRGAGEPTDTQYF
few,-,TRBJ1-1,TRBV20-1,TGCAGTGCTAGAGATGTTAGGGGGAACACTGAAGCTTTCTTT,CSARDVRGNTEAFF
-,-,TRBJ2-1,TRBV12-3/TRBV12-4,TGTGCCAGCAGTACCCCCCAGGGGGGGTCCTACAATGAGCAGTTCTTC,CASSTPQGGSYNEQFF
-,-,TRBJ1-5,TRBV29-1,TGCAGCGTTGACCCCGGGGGTAGTCAGCCCCAGCATTTT,CSVDPGGSQPQHF
few,-,TRBJ2-1,TRBV12-3/TRBV12-4,TGTGCCAGCAGTTTAGCGGGGTTAGAGCAGTTCTTC,CASSLAGLEQFF